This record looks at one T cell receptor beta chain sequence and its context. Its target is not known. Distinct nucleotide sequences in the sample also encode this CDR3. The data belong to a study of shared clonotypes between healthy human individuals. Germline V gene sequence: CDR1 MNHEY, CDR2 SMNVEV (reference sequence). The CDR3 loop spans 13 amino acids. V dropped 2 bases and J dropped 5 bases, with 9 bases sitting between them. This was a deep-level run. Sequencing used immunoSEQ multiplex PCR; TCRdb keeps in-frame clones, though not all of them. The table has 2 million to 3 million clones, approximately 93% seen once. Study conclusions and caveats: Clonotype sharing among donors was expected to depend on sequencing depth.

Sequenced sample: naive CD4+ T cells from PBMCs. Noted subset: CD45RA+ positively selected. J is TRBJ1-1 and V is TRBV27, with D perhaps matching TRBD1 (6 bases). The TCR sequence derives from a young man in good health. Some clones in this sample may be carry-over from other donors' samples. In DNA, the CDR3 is TGTGCCAGCAGTTTAACAGGGCGAACTGAAGCTTTCTTT. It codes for CASSLTGRTEAFF.